Below are 13 T cell receptor beta chains sequenced from a single sample in a study of T cell repertoires in cytomegalovirus infection. TCRdb independently ran MiXCR on the reads; one entry per CDR3 protein. Here the sample spans a few hundred thousand distinct CDR3 sequences, 40% to 50% being singletons. Antigens of these TCRs are unknown. This sample comprised cultured PBMCs, obtained from culture after CMV antigen stimulation. The receptors derive from a human donor in good health (CMV status not recorded). Some clones in this sample may be carry-over from other donors' samples.

Here the CDR3 reads CASSRTLAEQYF. Here the CDR3 DNA reads TGTGCCAGCAGCCGGACACTAGCGGAGCAGTACTTC. This chain links TRBV7-6 with TRBJ2-7, with 7 bases lining up with TRBD2. V lost 5 bases to trimming and J lost 7 bases; unmatched junction nucleotides: 5. The V gene's germline CDR1 is SGHVS and CDR2 FNYEAQ. This CDR3 region has 12 residues.

The chain uses TRBV7-2 and TRBJ2-2; tentatively, D is TRBD2 (6 bases). V lost 2 bases, J lost 3 bases, and 13 bases lay in between. Germline lookup yields CDR1 SGHTA and CDR2 FQGNSA. CDR3 size: 16 residues. The CDR3 sequence: CASSLNLRGHTGELFF. In nucleotides, the CDR3 is TGTGCCAGCAGCTTAAATCTGCGGGGACACACCGGGGAGCTGTTTTTT.

This clonotype was observed a few times. In DNA, the CDR3 is TGTGCCAGCAGTCCCCGGACAGGGGCGAGCGAACAAGAGACCCAGTACTTC. Encoded protein: CASSPRTGASEQETQYF. The genes are TRBV6-6 and TRBJ2-5, with 9 bases identical to TRBD1. From germline, CDR1 is MNHNY and CDR2 SVGAGI (reference sequence). V was pared by 5 bases and J by 2 bases, with 12 bases of the junction left unmatched. This CDR3 comprises 17 residues.

The CDR3 protein is CASSPRLSSSYNEQFF. The CDR3 nucleotides are TGTGCCAGCAGCCCCCGTTTGAGCAGCTCCTACAATGAGCAGTTCTTC. The chain combines TRBV7-2 with TRBJ2-1; no clear D. The CDR3 extends over 16 amino acids. Trimming shortened V by 5 bases and J by 0 bases, and 14 bases separated the two germline ends. The germline V gene encodes CDR1 SGHTA and CDR2 FQGNSA.

This clonotype was recorded at least ten times. V is TRBV28 and J is TRBJ2-1; D is perhaps TRBD2 (6 bases). The V gene's germline CDR1 is MDHEN and CDR2 SYDVKM. The CDR3 covers 16 residues. V was pared by 1 base and J by 6 bases, with 16 bases between. The CDR3 sequence is CASSLFVGGIGNEQFF. As DNA, the CDR3 is TGTGCCAGCAGTTTATTCGTGGGGGGTATAGGCAATGAGCAGTTCTTC.

The chain has TRBV12-3 or TRBV12-4 and TRBJ1-1; D possibly corresponds to TRBD1 (5 bases). The CDR3 is made up of 11 amino acids. The germline V and J ends were trimmed by 3 bases and 8 bases, with 7 bases remaining between them. The DNA of the CDR3 is TGTGCCAGCAGTTTCGGGGCGGAAGCTTTCTTT. Its translation is CASSFGAEAFF.

The genes are TRBV2 and TRBJ1-2; D might be TRBD1 (6 bases). Germline loops: CDR1 SNHLY, CDR2 FYNNEI. V was clipped by 7 bases and J by 8 bases, with 11 bases between them. The CDR3 has 11 residues. The CDR3 loop reads CASMRGRGYTF. CDR3 DNA: TGTGCCAGCATGCGGGGGCGAGGCTACACCTTC.

There are a few counts of this clonotype. V usage is TRBV20-1 and J usage is TRBJ2-3, with D perhaps given as TRBD1 or TRBD2 (6 bases each). The germline V gene encodes CDR1 DFQATT and CDR2 SNEGSKA (reference sequence). The CDR3 runs 13 residues. Trimming took off 6 bases at V and 6 bases at J, with 16 bases between the two ends. The CDR3 coding sequence is TGCAGTGCCCCGGGGGCGCCGGGTGATACGCAGTATTTT. This codes for CSAPGAPGDTQYF.

This clonotype occurred a few times. This chain connects TRBV19 to TRBJ2-2; D is tentatively TRBD1 or TRBD2 (5 bases each). The V end was cut by 2 bases, the J end by 6 bases, with 10 bases between. Germline CDR1 LNHDA, CDR2 SQIVND (reference sequence). CDR3 length: 14 residues. For the CDR3, the DNA is TGTGCCAGTAGTATATGGGACCGGTCCGGGGAGCTGTTTTTT. Amino acids: CASSIWDRSGELFF. The full variable domain, in which reference TRBV19 and TRBJ2-2 provide the parts outside the CDR3, is DGGITQSPKYLFRKEGQNVTLSCEQNLNHDAMYWYRQDPGQGLRLIYYSQIVNDFQKGDIAEGYSVSREKKESFPLTVTSAQKNPTAFYLCASSIWDRSGELFFGEGSRLTVL.

The chain uses TRBV15 and TRBJ1-2; TRBD1 agrees at 9 bases. Trimming took 7 bases from V and 4 from J; bases not matched to a gene: 7. The germline gives CDR1 LNHNV, CDR2 YYDKDF (reference sequence). The length of the CDR3 is 14 residues. The CDR3 here is CATKEGTGSYGYTF. The CDR3 nucleotides read TGTGCCACCAAGGAGGGGACAGGGAGCTATGGCTACACCTTC.

This clonotype was counted a few times. The junction and the germline gene differ at one end; a read error may be behind it. This rearrangement joins TRBV4-1 to TRBJ2-7; tentatively, D is TRBD1 (6 bases). The germline V gene encodes CDR1 MGHRA and CDR2 YSYEKL. The CDR3 contains 13 residues. The CDR3 here is CASSQGQTYEQYF. In nucleotides, the CDR3 is TGTGCCAGCAGCCAAGGACAGACCTACGAGCAGTACTTC.

V gene TRBV2 combines with J gene TRBJ2-1, with 7 bases that match TRBD1. V lost 6 bases and J lost 6; bases outside the gene matches: 11. The CDR3 runs 15 residues. Germline CDR1 and CDR2: SNHLY and FYNNEI. CDR3 in DNA: TGTGCCAGCAGCAGACAGGGCAGAGGTCCCAATGAGCAGTTCTTC. This translates into CASSRQGRGPNEQFF.

The chain couples TRBV7-2 to TRBJ1-4, with 11 positions matching TRBD1. J gave up 8 bases and V 5 bases, and 4 bases lay outside the gene matches. The CDR3 is 14 amino acids. CDR1 is SGHTA, CDR2 FQGNSA, per germline. The CDR3 loop is CASSKDRGREKLFF. Written as DNA, the CDR3 is TGTGCCAGCAGCAAGGACAGGGGGCGAGAAAAACTGTTTTTT.